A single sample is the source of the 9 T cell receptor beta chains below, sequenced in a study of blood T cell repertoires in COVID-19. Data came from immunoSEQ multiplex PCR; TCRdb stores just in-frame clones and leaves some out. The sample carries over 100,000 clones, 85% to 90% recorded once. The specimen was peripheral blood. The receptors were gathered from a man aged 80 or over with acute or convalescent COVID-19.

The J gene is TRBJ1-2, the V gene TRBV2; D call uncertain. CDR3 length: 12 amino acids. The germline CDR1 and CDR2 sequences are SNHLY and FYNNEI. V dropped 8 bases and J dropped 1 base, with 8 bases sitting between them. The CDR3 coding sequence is TGTGCCAGCCGTCTCAGTAACTATGGCTACACCTTC. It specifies CASRLSNYGYTF.

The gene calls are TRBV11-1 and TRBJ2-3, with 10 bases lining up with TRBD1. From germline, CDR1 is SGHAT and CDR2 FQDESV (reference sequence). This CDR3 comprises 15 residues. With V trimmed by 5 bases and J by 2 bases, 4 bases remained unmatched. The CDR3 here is CASSADRGDTDTQYF. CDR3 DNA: TGTGCCAGCAGCGCGGACAGGGGGGACACAGATACGCAGTATTTT.

The CDR3, as DNA: TGTGCCTGGGCTGGGCCGGGAGGGCAGCCCCAGCATTTT. This codes for CAWAGPGGQPQHF. The gene calls are TRBV30 and TRBJ1-5, with unresolved D. Germline V gene sequence: CDR1 GTSNPN, CDR2 SVGIG (reference sequence). Trimming pared 5 bases from V and 7 bases from J, leaving 15 bases between. This CDR3 region has 13 residues. The full variable domain, completed using reference TRBV30 and TRBJ1-5, is SQTIHQWPATLVQPVGSPLSLECTVEGTSNPNLYWYRQAAGRGLQLLFYSVGIGQISSEVPQNLSASRPQDRQFILSSKKLLLSDSGFYLCAWAGPGGQPQHFGDGTRLSIL.

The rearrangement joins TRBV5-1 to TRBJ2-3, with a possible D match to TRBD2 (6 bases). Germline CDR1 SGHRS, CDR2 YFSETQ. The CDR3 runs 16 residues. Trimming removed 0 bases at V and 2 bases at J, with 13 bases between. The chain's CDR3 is CASSLALGGPTDTQYF. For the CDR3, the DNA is TGCGCCAGCAGCTTGGCCCTCGGGGGACCCACAGATACGCAGTATTTT.

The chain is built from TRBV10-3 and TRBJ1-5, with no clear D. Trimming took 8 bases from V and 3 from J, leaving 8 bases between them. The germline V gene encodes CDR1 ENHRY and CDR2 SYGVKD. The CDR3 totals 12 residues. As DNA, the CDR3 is TGTGCCATCCGAACAGACAATCAGCCCCAGCATTTT. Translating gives CAIRTDNQPQHF.

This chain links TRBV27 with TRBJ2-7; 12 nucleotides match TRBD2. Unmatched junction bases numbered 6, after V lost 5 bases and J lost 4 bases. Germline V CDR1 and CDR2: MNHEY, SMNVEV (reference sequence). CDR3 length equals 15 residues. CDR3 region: CASSTRLAGDYEQYF. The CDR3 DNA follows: TGTGCCAGCAGTACGAGACTAGCGGGAGATTACGAGCAGTACTTC.

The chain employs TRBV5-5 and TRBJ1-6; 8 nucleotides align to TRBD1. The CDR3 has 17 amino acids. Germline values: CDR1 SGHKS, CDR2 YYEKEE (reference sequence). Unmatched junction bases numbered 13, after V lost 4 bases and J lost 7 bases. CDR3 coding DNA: TGTGCCAGCAGCCCGACCCCGACAGGGGCGAGGAATTCACCCCTCCACTTT. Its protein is CASSPTPTGARNSPLHF.

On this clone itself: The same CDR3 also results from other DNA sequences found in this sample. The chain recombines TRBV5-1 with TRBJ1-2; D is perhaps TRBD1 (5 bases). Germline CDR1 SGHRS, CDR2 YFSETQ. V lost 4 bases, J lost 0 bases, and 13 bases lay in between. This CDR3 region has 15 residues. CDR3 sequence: CASSLGQATNYGYTF. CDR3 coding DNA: TGCGCCAGCAGCCTTGGACAAGCAACTAACTATGGCTACACCTTC.

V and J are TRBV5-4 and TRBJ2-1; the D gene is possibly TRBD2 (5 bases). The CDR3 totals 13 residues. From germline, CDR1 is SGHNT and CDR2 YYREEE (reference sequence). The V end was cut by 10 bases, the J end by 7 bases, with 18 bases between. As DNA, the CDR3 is TGTGCCGCGCTGAGGGCGGGCCTGAATGAGCAGTTCTTC. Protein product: CAALRAGLNEQFF.